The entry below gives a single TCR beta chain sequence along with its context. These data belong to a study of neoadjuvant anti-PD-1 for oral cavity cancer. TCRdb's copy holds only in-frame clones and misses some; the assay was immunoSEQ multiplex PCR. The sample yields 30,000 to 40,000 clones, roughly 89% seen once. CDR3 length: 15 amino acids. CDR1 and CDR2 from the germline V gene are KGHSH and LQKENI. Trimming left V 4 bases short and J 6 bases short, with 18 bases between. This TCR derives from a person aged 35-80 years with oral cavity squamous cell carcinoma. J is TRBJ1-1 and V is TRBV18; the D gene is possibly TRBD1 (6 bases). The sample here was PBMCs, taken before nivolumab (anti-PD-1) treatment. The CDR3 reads CASSLLTGTVSEAFF. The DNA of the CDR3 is TGTGCCAGCTCACTCTTGACAGGTACGGTCTCTGAAGCTTTCTTT. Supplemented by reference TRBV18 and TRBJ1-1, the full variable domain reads NAGVMQNPRHLVRRRGQEARLRCSPMKGHSHVYWYRQLPEEGLKFMVYLQKENIIDESGMPKERFSAEFPKEGPSILRIQQVVRGDSAAYFCASSLLTGTVSEAFFGQGTRLTVV.